This is a list of T cell receptor beta chains from one sample in a study of T cell responses to AZD1222 COVID-19 vaccine. The repertoire was sequenced with immunoSEQ multiplex PCR; TCRdb's copy has only in-frame clones and lacks some. Altogether under 150,000 clones are present, about 92% being singletons, with the ten largest covering roughly 4.9%. Source: peripheral blood, taken on day 0 of AZD1222 vaccination. These receptors all stem from an adult in good health. Each CDR3 is given with its conserved first and last residue.

V gene | CDR3 length | CDR3 protein
TRBV14 | 13 | CASSQGPNQPQHF
TRBV20-1 | 11 | CSVPTGRKQYF
TRBV4-3 | 15 | CASSQDLGELAQQFF
TRBV19 | 14 | CASMYGDLNTEAFF
TRBV5-5 | 11 | CASRQSAEQFF
TRBV7-2 | 15 | CASSLAGTLQETQYF
TRBV30 | 13 | CAWTRQGGYGYTF
TRBV6-2/TRBV6-3 | 15 | CASSSRGQGNSPLHF
TRBV6-5 | 15 | CASSYQFSSGNTIYF
TRBV9 | 16 | CASSVDRGRMSDTQYF
TRBV10-1 | 15 | CASSESWRERYEQYF
TRBV7-3 | 15 | CASSTRPGAVETQYF
TRBV10-3 | 14 | CATGARGGSQPQHF
TRBV7-9 | 17 | CASSPAGAGGIHNEQFF
TRBV3-1/TRBV3-2 | 16 | CASSQDWQGWTGELFF
TRBV18 | 15 | CASSPNSGSNQPQHF
TRBV9 | 12 | CASSDRAQGCTF
TRBV29-1 | 14 | CSARPNTADGELFF
TRBV12-5 | 11 | CASGLFETQYF
TRBV19 | 15 | CASSTLGGLGQPQHF
TRBV6-7 | 18 | CASSYIQPPDKKCYEQYF
TRBV20-1 | 13 | CSASGPSTDTQYF
TRBV9 | 15 | CASSVVQGAGGELFF
TRBV7-2 | 15 | CASSPDWDSTDTQYF
TRBV27 | 14 | CASSRTSGAYEQYF
TRBV19 | 15 | CARYRGHENTGELFF
TRBV28 | 13 | CASSLLTDYGYTF
TRBV7-8 | 15 | CASSFGESVNTEAFF
TRBV7-9 | 14 | CASSLSVSTDTQYF
TRBV7-9 | 13 | CASSFREIYGYTF
TRBV7-3 | 13 | CASSPGQYTEAFF